This entry lists 24 T cell receptor beta chains sequenced from one sample in a study of T cell clonotyping in hematopoietic cell transplantation. As to time point: recipient sample about 28 days before transplant, after cytoreduction. Profiled with immunoSEQ multiplex PCR; TCRdb holds only in-frame clones, not every one. Of 15,000 to 20,000 clones in the sample, 60% to 85% were seen once. The specimen comprised peripheral blood mononuclear cells, sampled before stem cell transplant. The receptor source for this set is a man in his 60s with acute myeloid leukemia. Some clones in this sample may be carry-over from other donors' samples.

This chain joins TRBV4-3 and TRBJ1-2; D remains ambiguous. The CDR3 runs to 16 residues. Germline CDR1 is LGHNA and CDR2 is YSLEER. Trimming removed 1 base from V and 3 bases from J, with 15 bases in between. The CDR3 spells CASSQAFSFDHYGYTF. The CDR3 nucleotides read TGCGCCAGCAGCCAAGCGTTCAGTTTCGACCACTATGGCTACACCTTC.

The chain joins TRBV5-4 to TRBJ1-5; D unresolved. This CDR3 comprises 17 residues. Trimming shortened V by 2 bases and J by 0 bases, and 15 bases separated the two germline ends. Germline values: CDR1 SGHNT, CDR2 YYREEE (reference sequence). This chain's CDR3 is CASSFLQAKYSNQPQHF. The CDR3 nucleotides are TGTGCCAGCAGCTTTCTCCAGGCAAAATATAGCAATCAGCCCCAGCATTTT. Drawing the rest from reference TRBV5-4 and TRBJ1-5, the complete variable domain is ETGVTQSPTHLIKTRGQQVTLRCSSQSGHNTVSWYQQALGQGPQFIFQYYREEENGRGNFPPRFSGLQFPNYSSELNVNALELDDSALYLCASSFLQAKYSNQPQHFGDGTRLSIL.

The V gene is TRBV7-9, the J gene TRBJ1-6; D gene ambiguous. Germline loops: CDR1 SEHNR, CDR2 FQNEAQ (reference sequence). The CDR3 spans 16 residues. V was trimmed by 1 base and J by 9 bases, leaving 16 bases between them. The CDR3, as DNA: TGTGCCAGCAGCTTAGTCCCACTCGTCGGGCGTTCACCCCTCCACTTT. Amino acids: CASSLVPLVGRSPLHF.

The genes are TRBV6-6 and TRBJ1-3; D remains ambiguous. This CDR3 comprises 16 residues. Looked up from germline, CDR1 is MNHNY and CDR2 is SVGAGI (reference sequence). V lost 0 bases and J 0 bases, leaving 9 bases between the germline ends. CDR3 nucleotides: TGTGCCAGCAGTTACTCGCTCGGGTCCTCTGGAAACACCATATATTTT. Amino acid sequence: CASSYSLGSSGNTIYF.

This chain connects TRBV29-1 to TRBJ2-5, with D tentatively TRBD2 (5 bases). Between the trimmed V and J ends, which lost 5 bases and 0 bases, there was a span of 7 bases. Germline CDR1 SQVTM, CDR2 ANQGSEA. The CDR3 is 12 amino acids. This CDR3 reads CSVREHQETQYF. DNA of the CDR3: TGCAGCGTTCGGGAACACCAAGAGACCCAGTACTTC. Together with reference TRBV29-1 and TRBJ2-5, the CDR3 gives the full variable domain: SAVISQKPSRDICQRGTSLTIQCQVDSQVTMMFWYRQQPGQSLTLIATANQGSEATYESGFVIDKFPISRPNLTFSTLTVSNMSPEDSSIYLCSVREHQETQYFGPGTRLLVL.

V usage is TRBV6-6 and J usage is TRBJ1-1, with 9 bases lining up with TRBD1. Germline loops: CDR1 MNHNY, CDR2 SVGAGI (reference sequence). J gave up 4 bases and V 6 bases, and 6 bases lay outside the gene matches. This CDR3 comprises 14 residues. The CDR3 region has the DNA TGTGCCAGCAGACTACAGGGGGCGCGCACTGAAGCTTTCTTT. Residues: CASRLQGARTEAFF.

Notes on this clone: At one end, the junction sequence differs from germline, possibly due to a read error. CDR3 coding DNA: TGTGCCAGCGCCCCCTGGGGTCCCACTGAAGCTTTCTTT. Its translation: CASAPWGPTEAFF. This chain connects TRBV5-1 to TRBJ1-1; unclear D gene. This CDR3 has 13 amino acids. Germline CDR1 SGHRS, CDR2 YFSETQ. The whole variable domain, filled in from reference TRBV5-1 and TRBJ1-1, reads KAGVTQTPRYLIKTRGQQVTLSCSPISGHRSVSWYQQTPGQGLQFLFEYFSETQRNKGNFPGRFSGRQFSNSRSEMNVSTLELGDSALYLCASAPWGPTEAFFGQGTRLTVV.

The chain employs TRBV7-2 and TRBJ2-1; D is unresolved. CDR3 length: 12 residues. Trimming took 1 base from V and 13 from J, leaving 11 bases between them. CDR1 and CDR2 from the germline V gene are SGHTA and FQGNSA. CDR3 coding DNA: TGTGCCAGCAGCTTAGGGTCCCTACAACAGTTCTTC. Residues: CASSLGSLQQFF.

This clone is medium-sized by share. The J gene is TRBJ2-7, the V gene TRBV10-1; tentatively, D is TRBD1 (6 bases). The V gene's germline CDR1 is WNHNN and CDR2 SYGVQD (reference sequence). Trimming removed 1 base from V and 2 bases from J, with 12 bases in between. The CDR3 is made up of 15 amino acids. CDR3 nucleotide sequence: TGCGCCAGCAGTGAGTGGGGACACTATGCCTACGAGCAGTACTTC. This codes for CASSEWGHYAYEQYF.

The rearrangement uses TRBV5-4 and TRBJ1-1; a possible D gene is TRBD1 (5 bases). This CDR3 comprises 15 residues. In germline, CDR1 is SGHNT, CDR2 YYREEE (reference sequence). The V end was cut by 0 bases, the J end by 4 bases, with 13 bases between. CDR3 bases: TGTGCCAGCAGCTTGGAAGGAGGGAGGGGCACTGAAGCTTTCTTT. It translates to CASSLEGGRGTEAFF.

The V call is TRBV18, the J call TRBJ2-2, with D possibly TRBD2 on 5 matching bases. Germline V CDR1 and CDR2: KGHSH, LQKENI. Trimming cost V 3 bases and J 7 bases, with 12 bases left between them. The CDR3 has 14 residues. CDR3 sequence reads: CASSPGMTDGELFF. DNA for the CDR3: TGTGCCAGCTCACCCGGGATGACCGACGGGGAGCTGTTTTTT.

The chain has TRBV4-1 and TRBJ2-5; tentatively, D is TRBD2 (5 bases). Deletions cut 0 bases from V and 5 bases from J, with 13 bases between. Germline CDR1 MGHRA, CDR2 YSYEKL. CDR3 length equals 15 residues. DNA for the CDR3: TGCGCCAGCAGCCAAGATCCCGGCCGAGGGGAGACCCAGTACTTC. This gives the protein CASSQDPGRGETQYF.

The chain couples TRBV6-5 to TRBJ2-6; no firm D call. V was shortened by 7 bases and J by 2 bases, with 9 bases between the two germline ends. The CDR3 covers 14 residues. Germline V gives CDR1 MNHEY, CDR2 SVGAGI. CDR3 bases: TGTGCCAGCAATGAGGCAACTGGGGCCAACGTCCTGACTTTC. This translates into CASNEATGANVLTF.

V usage is TRBV13 and J usage is TRBJ1-2; D may be TRBD1 (6 bases). Trimming cost V 6 bases and J 4 bases, with 18 bases left between them. The CDR3 sequence is 15 residues long. Germline CDR1 and CDR2: PRHDT and FYEKMQ (reference sequence). CDR3 residues: CASRLRTAGGYGYTF. The DNA of the CDR3 is TGTGCCAGCAGACTGAGGACAGCCGGTGGCTATGGCTACACCTTC.

In DNA form, the CDR3 reads TGTGCCTGGACCTCTCGACAGTTGAGGGTCGCTGAAGCTTTCTTT. It yields the protein CAWTSRQLRVAEAFF. The rearrangement joins TRBV30 to TRBJ1-1, with D possibly TRBD1 on 5 matching bases. Trimming removed 4 bases from V and 6 bases from J, with 21 bases in between. In germline, CDR1 is GTSNPN, CDR2 SVGIG (reference sequence). This CDR3 has 15 amino acids.

The chain links TRBV11-2 to TRBJ2-1; TRBD2 matches at 13 bases. The CDR3 sequence is 15 residues long. The V and J ends lost 5 bases and 4 bases, in that order; junction bases with no gene match: 2. CDR1 and CDR2 from the germline V gene are SGHAT and FQNNGV. The CDR3 is CASSQTSGGYNEQFF. CDR3 DNA sequence: TGTGCCAGCAGCCAGACTAGCGGGGGGTACAATGAGCAGTTCTTC.

The rearrangement joins TRBV6-6 to TRBJ1-5; 8 bases align to TRBD1. The CDR3 is 14 amino acids. Trimming cost V 9 bases and J 2 bases; bases outside gene matches: 6. Germline CDR1 reads MNHNY; CDR2 reads SVGAGI (reference sequence). The CDR3 loop reads CASLQGDGNQPQHF. DNA for the CDR3: TGTGCCAGTCTACAGGGGGACGGCAATCAGCCCCAGCATTTT.

The table lists this clone with a few counts. The chain links TRBV7-2 to TRBJ1-3; D gene unclear. Germline CDR1 and CDR2: SGHTA and FQGNSA. The CDR3 length is 12 residues. V was cut by 5 bases and J by 2 bases, with 4 bases left in between. This CDR3 reads CASSRTGNTIYF. As DNA, the CDR3 is TGTGCCAGCAGCCGAACTGGAAACACCATATATTTT.

This clone came up once. The chain joins TRBV6-5 to TRBJ2-2; TRBD2 agrees at 7 bases. CDR1 is MNHEY and CDR2 is SVGAGI in the germline V gene. The CDR3 is made up of 15 amino acids. V gave up 2 bases and J gave up 3 bases; unmatched junction bases: 3. In DNA, the CDR3 is TGTGCCAGCAGTTACGGGGGGGGGTACACCGGGGAGCTGTTTTTT. This encodes CASSYGGGYTGELFF.

This clone was observed a handful of times. The chain has TRBV2 and TRBJ1-2, with TRBD1 matching 7 bases. The J segment lost 7 bases and the V segment lost 6 bases, leaving 11 bases of the junction unmatched. This CDR3 contains 14 residues. Germline assignment: CDR1 SNHLY and CDR2 FYNNEI. DNA of the CDR3: TGTGCCAGCAGCGACAGGGTGGTGACTGGTGGCTACACCTTC. Protein: CASSDRVVTGGYTF.

This clone came up a few times. The chain carries TRBV27 and TRBJ2-7; 9 bases agree with TRBD1. From germline, CDR1 is MNHEY and CDR2 SMNVEV (reference sequence). This CDR3 contains 11 residues. With V trimmed by 8 bases and J by 12 bases, 8 bases remained unmatched. As DNA, the CDR3 is TGTGCCAGCTGGGACAGGGAGGCCAGGTACTTC. Translation: CASWDREARYF.

The chain joins TRBV9 to TRBJ1-2; 7 bases fit TRBD1. Germline V gene sequence: CDR1 SGDLS, CDR2 YYNGEE. The ends lost 2 bases at V and 3 bases at J; junction bases unmatched: 7. The CDR3 runs 15 residues. CDR3 loop: CASSVKGTVDYGYTF. The CDR3 coding sequence is TGTGCCAGCAGCGTTAAGGGGACAGTGGACTATGGCTACACCTTC.

Worth noting for this clone: Germline is not matched at one junction end, which may reflect a read error. The chain employs TRBV11-3 and TRBJ2-2; 10 bases align to TRBD1. There are 16 residues in the CDR3. The germline V gene encodes CDR1 SGHNT and CDR2 YENEEA. CDR3 DNA: TGTGCCAGCAGCCTAGAGGGACAGGGGAGATCCGGGGAGCTGTTTTTT. This encodes CASSLEGQGRSGELFF.

This CDR3 reads CASSFYLLNLYEQYF. DNA of the CDR3: TGTGCCAGCAGCTTCTATTTGCTCAACCTCTACGAGCAGTACTTC. The V and J genes are TRBV11-2 and TRBJ2-7; no reliable D call. This CDR3 is 15 amino acids long. Trimming left V 3 bases short and J 3 bases short, with 15 bases between. Germline-derived CDR1 and CDR2 are SGHAT and FQNNGV. Full variable domain (missing parts from reference TRBV11-2 and TRBJ2-7): EAGVAQSPRYKIIEKRQSVAFWCNPISGHATLYWYQQILGQGPKLLIQFQNNGVVDDSQLPKDRFSAERLKGVDSTLKIQPAKLEDSAVYLCASSFYLLNLYEQYFGPGTRLTVT.